The T cell receptor (beta chain) under discussion was sequenced for a study of cytomegalovirus exposure and HLA in healthy donors (dated by TCRdb to 2017 to 2019). For context, the study as a whole: The 666 repertoires of the first cohort and the approximately 130 validation repertoires were produced on the same platform, according to a later analysis. High-throughput TCR immunosequencing, statistical association of individual TCRs with disease status, and machine learning were combined to predict cytomegalovirus infection status. In addition to the first cohort of approximately 650 subjects, a separate validation cohort of 130 or so different subjects was used. The study was designed to test whether signatures of past pathogen exposure could be identified by cataloging public T cell receptors.

This clone came up a few times. Its antigen is still unknown. Per-base qualities were not stored, and no clone one base away is much larger. Donors formed part of the validation cohort, which comprised over a hundred subjects and was distinct from the first cohort of under 800 subjects. Library creation used the immunoSEQ multiplex PCR assay. As for the authors' bioinformatics: A statistical classification framework was built to diagnose cytomegalovirus status from the catalog of TCR beta chain sequences. This immuneACCESS table, as held by TCRdb, lists in-frame sequences with V and J called but not all clones. Of the missing ones, under half trace to an unresolved V gene in checked studies; the others have no known cause. V and J calls and clone size are those listed in that table; D and trimming were worked out from the DNA. The sample data list about 170,000 clones, and nearly 90% of these were observed just once. Together, the top ten hold 4.2% of the sample.

Findings and caveats that apply to the study as a whole: A later analysis found that TCRs clustered in the first cohort also tended to co-occur in the 120 validation repertoires, with more than 90% of cluster scores above 0. While some public TCRs were present in many individuals, most TCR sequences turned up only very rarely across donors. The validation cohort had no HLA typing available for a later analysis, so co-occurrence within that cohort was assessed over all 120 or so repertoires. The classifier was reported to diagnose cytomegalovirus status with high specificity and sensitivity in both the original cohort and the validation cohort. A total of 150 or so TCR beta chains were listed by the study as associated with cytomegalovirus. The authors suggested that the approach could potentially be extended to other disease states and immunological phenotypes. In vitro tests confirmed that three of the cytomegalovirus-associated TCR beta chains recognize cytomegalovirus antigens.

The CDR3, from cysteine to phenylalanine, totals 15 residues. CDR3 DNA only is kept here, 45 bases in frame from base 1. After removal of 4 bases from V and 5 bases from J, the junction retains 6 bases not matched to a gene. According to the germline V gene, CDR1 reads SGDLS and CDR2 reads YYNGEE. The sequencing input was PBMCs. The V and J genes are TRBV9 and TRBJ2-7, and TRBD2 aligns with 13 junction nucleotides. This clonotype originated in a man between 18 and 35 years old in good health and CMV-seropositive. The base sequence is TGTGCCAGCAGCCCCGGACTAGCGGGAGCAAACGAGCAGTACTTC. This is translated as CASSPGLAGANEQYF.